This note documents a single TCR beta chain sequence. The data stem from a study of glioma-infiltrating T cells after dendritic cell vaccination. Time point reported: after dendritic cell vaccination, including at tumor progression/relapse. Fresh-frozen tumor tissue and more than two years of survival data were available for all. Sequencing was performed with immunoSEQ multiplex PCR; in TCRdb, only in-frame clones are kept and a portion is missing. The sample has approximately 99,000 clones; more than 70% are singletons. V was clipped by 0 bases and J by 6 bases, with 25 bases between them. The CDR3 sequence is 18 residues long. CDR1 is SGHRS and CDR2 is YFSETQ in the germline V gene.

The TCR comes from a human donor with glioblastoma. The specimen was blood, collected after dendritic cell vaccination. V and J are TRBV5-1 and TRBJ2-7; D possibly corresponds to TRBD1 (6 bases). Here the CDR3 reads CASSLGVLTGSLYSEQYF. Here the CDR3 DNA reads TGCGCCAGCAGCTTGGGTGTCTTAACAGGGAGTCTATATAGCGAGCAGTACTTC. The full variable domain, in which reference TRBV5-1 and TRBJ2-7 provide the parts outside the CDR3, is KAGVTQTPRYLIKTRGQQVTLSCSPISGHRSVSWYQQTPGQGLQFLFEYFSETQRNKGNFPGRFSGRQFSNSRSEMNVSTLELGDSALYLCASSLGVLTGSLYSEQYFGPGTRLTVT.